This entry lists 27 T cell receptor beta chains sequenced from one sample in a study of cytomegalovirus exposure and HLA in healthy donors. Vbeta (60) and Jbeta (13) primers were used in the PCR. Clones were sequenced by immunoSEQ multiplex PCR, and TCRdb holds only the in-frame ones, with some missing. Here the sample spans roughly 150,000 clones, 60% to 85% being singletons. Specimen: PBMCs. These receptors originate from a man aged 25-40 years in good health and CMV-seronegative.

This clone came up a few times. The CDR3 protein is CATSSRDTYNEQFF. The CDR3 nucleotides read TGTGCCACCAGCAGCAGGGATACCTACAATGAGCAGTTCTTC. The chain employs TRBV15 and TRBJ2-1, with TRBD1 as a possible D gene (5 bases). CDR3 length equals 14 residues. Trimming removed 3 bases at V and 2 bases at J, with 8 bases between. Germline CDR1 and CDR2: LNHNV and YYDKDF (reference sequence).

V is TRBV5-1 and J is TRBJ2-2, with TRBD2 matching over 8 bases. CDR1 is SGHRS, CDR2 YFSETQ, per germline. V was pared by 0 bases and J by 6 bases, with 16 bases of the junction left unmatched. CDR3 length: 19 amino acids. The CDR3 bases are TGCGCCAGCAGCTTGGACGGACTAGCAATTTTATTAGATGCCGGGGAGCTGTTTTTT. Amino acid sequence: CASSLDGLAILLDAGELFF.

The V call is TRBV10-3, the J call TRBJ2-1; 7 bases are a match to TRBD2. The CDR3 extends over 13 amino acids. CDR1 ENHRY and CDR2 SYGVKD come from the germline V gene. V dropped 11 bases and J dropped 2; count of bases not matched to a gene: 6. In DNA form, the CDR3 reads TGTGCCTGTTCTAGCGGCACCTACAATGAGCAGTTCTTC. Protein: CACSSGTYNEQFF.

This clone is a singleton in its sample. The chain joins TRBV9 to TRBJ2-3; 7 bases map to TRBD2. The germline gives CDR1 SGDLS, CDR2 YYNGEE. The length of the CDR3 is 16 residues. V shed 3 bases and J 2 bases; nucleotides not matched to a gene: 9. The CDR3 DNA reads as TGTGCCAGCAGCGCCTCAGCGGGAAGGGTCACAGATACGCAGTATTTT. This gives the protein CASSASAGRVTDTQYF.

This chain joins TRBV6-6 and TRBJ2-3, with TRBD2 identical over 11 bases. Germline assignment: CDR1 MNHNY and CDR2 SVGAGI (reference sequence). The CDR3 extends over 15 amino acids. Trimming removed 7 bases from V and 7 bases from J; junction bases left unmatched: 10. CDR3 in DNA: TGTGCCAGCACTCAACTAGCGGGGGCGGGGAATACGCAGTATTTT. It yields the protein CASTQLAGAGNTQYF.

This clone was seen more than once but under ten times. This chain uses TRBV5-1 with TRBJ2-3; 9 bases are shared with TRBD2. The ends lost 2 bases at V and 0 bases at J; junction bases unmatched: 1. The CDR3 extends over 15 amino acids. Germline CDR1 and CDR2: SGHRS and YFSETQ. The CDR3 loop is CASSFLAGSTDTQYF. CDR3 sequence (DNA): TGCGCCAGCAGCTTTCTAGCGGGGAGCACAGATACGCAGTATTTT.

The rearrangement uses TRBV5-4 and TRBJ2-6, with TRBD1 matching over 11 bases. The CDR3 spans 18 residues. The V gene end was trimmed by 1 base and the J gene end by 0 bases; junction bases not matched to a gene: 3. From germline, CDR1 is SGHNT and CDR2 YYREEE (reference sequence). The CDR3, as DNA: TGTGCCAGCAGCTTGCGGACAGGGGGCGGCTCTGGGGCCAACGTCCTGACTTTC. It codes for CASSLRTGGGSGANVLTF.

This clone appeared many times. This chain links TRBV25-1 with TRBJ1-4; D might be TRBD1 (5 bases). The CDR3 contains 15 residues. Germline V gives CDR1 MGHDK, CDR2 SYGVNS. The ends were cut back, 3 bases at V and 6 bases at J, with 14 bases in the middle. The CDR3 loop is CASSEGNGADEKLFF. The CDR3 coding sequence is TGTGCCAGCAGTGAGGGGAATGGGGCAGATGAAAAACTGTTTTTT.

The chain uses TRBV6-1 and TRBJ2-5, with no clear D. The germline V gene has CDR1 MNHNS and CDR2 SASEGT. The V gene lost 2 bases and the J gene lost 5 bases, with 6 bases spanning the gap. The CDR3 loop spans 12 amino acids. As DNA, the CDR3 is TGTGCCAGCAGTGAAACCCGGGAGACCCAGTACTTC. Its protein is CASSETRETQYF.

The chain employs TRBV28 and TRBJ2-3, with 8 positions matching TRBD2. The germline V gene has CDR1 MDHEN and CDR2 SYDVKM. V was clipped by 6 bases and J by 6 bases; unmatched bases: 17. The CDR3 is 17 residues long. CDR3 amino acids: CASSLGVLKTSADTQYF. DNA of the CDR3: TGTGCCAGCAGCTTAGGGGTGTTAAAGACTAGCGCCGATACGCAGTATTTT. The entire variable domain, with the rest obtained from reference TRBV28 and TRBJ2-3, is as follows: DVKVTQSSRYLVKRTGEKVFLECVQDMDHENMFWYRQDPGLGLRLIYFSYDVKMKEKGDIPEGYSVSREKKERFSLILESASTNQTSMYLCASSLGVLKTSADTQYFGPGTRLTVL.

The V gene is TRBV2, the J gene TRBJ2-1; a weak D match, TRBD1 (5 bases). The V end was cut by 5 bases, the J end by 3 bases, with 11 bases between. This CDR3 spans 14 amino acids. From germline, CDR1 is SNHLY and CDR2 FYNNEI. The CDR3 DNA follows: TGTGCCAGCAGTAGCCAGGGTATCTACAATGAGCAGTTCTTC. Translated, it gives CASSSQGIYNEQFF.

The V call is TRBV12-2, the J call TRBJ1-1; TRBD1 is the table's D call and was not checked against the DNA. TRBV12-2 is assigned pseudogene status. The CDR3 runs 13 residues. The CDR3 region is CASRNRENTEAFF. CDR3 nucleotides: TGTGCAAGTCGGAACAGAGAGAACACTGAAGCTTTCTTT.

The rearrangement joins TRBV5-4 to TRBJ1-2, with 9 bases that match TRBD1. The V gene end was trimmed by 6 bases and the J gene end by 6 bases; junction bases not matched to a gene: 6. The V gene's germline CDR1 is SGHNT and CDR2 YYREEE (reference sequence). The CDR3 contains 13 residues. For the CDR3, the DNA is TGTGCCAGCACCCCGGGACAGGGTGATGGCTACACCTTC. This sequence encodes CASTPGQGDGYTF.

This chain uses TRBV30 with TRBJ2-6, with D maybe TRBD1 (5 bases). The CDR3 is made up of 13 amino acids. CDR1 is GTSNPN, CDR2 SVGIG, per germline (reference sequence). V lost 8 bases to trimming and J lost 2 bases, with 10 bases between them. The CDR3 bases are TGTGCCAGCAGGGTGGCTGGGGCCAACGTCCTGACTTTC. Translating gives CASRVAGANVLTF. Looking up the rest from reference TRBV30 and TRBJ2-6 gives the full variable domain: SQTIHQWPATLVQPVGSPLSLECTVEGTSNPNLYWYRQAAGRGLQLLFYSVGIGQISSEVPQNLSASRPQDRQFILSSKKLLLSDSGFYLCASRVAGANVLTFGAGSRLTVL.

This clone appeared a few times. The CDR3 coding sequence is TGTGCCAGCAGCGTACAGGGAATCCCCACAGATACGCAGTATTTT. Translation: CASSVQGIPTDTQYF. The gene calls are TRBV9 and TRBJ2-3, with D perhaps matching TRBD1 (5 bases). Trimming removed 1 base from V and 2 bases from J, with 11 bases in between. The CDR3 loop spans 15 amino acids. Germline V gene lookup returns CDR1 SGDLS and CDR2 YYNGEE.

V usage is TRBV2 and J usage is TRBJ2-3; the D is unclear. This CDR3 contains 14 residues. The V end lost 4 bases, the J end lost 2 bases, and 10 bases lay between the germline ends. Per germline, CDR1 SNHLY and CDR2 FYNNEI. CDR3 sequence (DNA): TGTGCCAGCAGTGGGTTGGCGGACACAGATACGCAGTATTTT. Its translation: CASSGLADTDTQYF. Full variable domain (missing parts from reference TRBV2 and TRBJ2-3): EPEVTQTPSHQVTQMGQEVILRCVPISNHLYFYWYRQILGQKVEFLVSFYNNEISEKSEIFDDQFSVERPDGSNFTLKIRSTKLEDSAMYFCASSGLADTDTQYFGPGTRLTVL.

This clone was detected a few times. The CDR3 spells CASSLTGAGEKLFF. The DNA for the CDR3 is TGTGCCAGCAGCCTGACAGGGGCCGGTGAAAAACTGTTTTTT. J is TRBJ1-4 and V is TRBV14; 8 nucleotides line up with TRBD1. With V trimmed by 4 bases and J by 7 bases, 5 bases remained unmatched. Germline CDR1 is SGHDN and CDR2 is FVKESK. The CDR3 runs to 14 residues.

V gene TRBV6-1 combines with J gene TRBJ1-4; D is undetermined. Germline V gene lookup returns CDR1 MNHNS and CDR2 SASEGT. The length of the CDR3 is 14 residues. Trimming pared 5 bases from V and 3 bases from J, leaving 10 bases between. CDR3: CASSLTRSNEKLFF. The CDR3 region has the DNA TGTGCCAGCAGTTTAACTAGGTCTAATGAAAAACTGTTTTTT.

J is TRBJ2-1 and V is TRBV4-1, with D possibly TRBD2 on 7 matching bases. There are 16 residues in the CDR3. Per the germline V gene, CDR1 is MGHRA and CDR2 is YSYEKL. V lost 0 bases and J lost 15, with 24 bases in between. CDR3 region: CASSQEVRTRGVWRFF. The DNA of the CDR3 is TGCGCCAGCAGCCAAGAAGTCAGGACTAGGGGGGTGTGGCGGTTCTTC.

This chain's CDR3 is CASSVTQGIYEQYF. CDR3 nucleotide sequence: TGTGCCAGCAGCGTAACGCAGGGAATCTACGAGCAGTACTTC. The V gene is TRBV9, the J gene TRBJ2-7; TRBD1 might be the D (5 bases). Germline CDR1 and CDR2: SGDLS and YYNGEE. The germline V and J ends were trimmed by 1 base and 3 bases, with 11 bases remaining between them. The CDR3 covers 14 residues. Drawing the rest from reference TRBV9 and TRBJ2-7, the complete variable domain is DSGVTQTPKHLITATGQRVTLRCSPRSGDLSVYWYQQSLDQGLQFLIQYYNGEERAKGNILERFSAQQFPDLHSELNLSSLELGDSALYFCASSVTQGIYEQYFGPGTRLTVT.

The CDR3 region has the DNA TGTGCCAGCAGTAGGGAGAGGGATAATGGCTACACCTTC. It encodes CASSRERDNGYTF. This sequence joins TRBV2 and TRBJ1-2; D gene ambiguous. The CDR3 is 13 residues long. Germline CDR1 is SNHLY and CDR2 is FYNNEI. The V gene lost 5 bases and the J gene lost 6 bases, with 13 bases spanning the gap. The full variable domain, completed using reference TRBV2 and TRBJ1-2, is EPEVTQTPSHQVTQMGQEVILRCVPISNHLYFYWYRQILGQKVEFLVSFYNNEISEKSEIFDDQFSVERPDGSNFTLKIRSTKLEDSAMYFCASSRERDNGYTFGSGTRLTVV.

The chain is built from TRBV6-4 and TRBJ1-5, with 7 nucleotides matching TRBD1. The junction had 12 bases not matched to a gene; V was cut back by 3 bases and J by 4 bases. The V gene's germline CDR1 is MRHNA and CDR2 SNTAGT. This CDR3 has 17 amino acids. The CDR3 nucleotides are TGTGCCAGCAGTGATCCCAGGAGACAGGGAATAAATCAGCCCCAGCATTTT. It specifies CASSDPRRQGINQPQHF.

V is TRBV7-9 and J is TRBJ2-3, with D perhaps matching TRBD1 (8 bases). Trimming stripped 5 bases from V and 2 bases from J, with 17 bases between. Looked up from germline, CDR1 is SEHNR and CDR2 is FQNEAQ (reference sequence). The CDR3 loop spans 16 amino acids. CDR3 residues: CASSHDRGLYTDTQYF. The CDR3 DNA reads TGTGCCAGCAGCCATGACAGGGGACTATACACAGATACGCAGTATTTT.

The rearrangement joins TRBV19 to TRBJ2-7, with D tentatively TRBD1 (9 bases). V shed 5 bases and J shed 6 bases, with 23 bases lying between them. The CDR3 contains 16 residues. Germline assignment: CDR1 LNHDA and CDR2 SQIVND (reference sequence). DNA of the CDR3: TGTGCCAGTAGTTCGGGGGGGGCGGGACAGGGCGGCGAGCAGTACTTC. It specifies CASSSGGAGQGGEQYF. The variable domain in full, completed from reference TRBV19 and TRBJ2-7, reads DGGITQSPKYLFRKEGQNVTLSCEQNLNHDAMYWYRQDPGQGLRLIYYSQIVNDFQKGDIAEGYSVSREKKESFPLTVTSAQKNPTAFYLCASSSGGAGQGGEQYFGPGTRLTVT.

The chain recombines TRBV5-6 with TRBJ1-1, with a tentative D call TRBD1 (6 bases). CDR1 and CDR2 from the germline V gene are SGHDT and YYEEEE. The CDR3 has 17 amino acids. V lost 3 bases to trimming and J lost 0 bases, with 18 bases between them. The CDR3 reads CASSWTDYTNMNTEAFF. For the CDR3, the DNA is TGTGCCAGCAGCTGGACAGACTATACAAACATGAACACTGAAGCTTTCTTT.

The V and J genes are TRBV7-6 and TRBJ2-5, with D maybe TRBD2 (5 bases). V was cut by 5 bases and J by 2 bases, with 12 bases left in between. The CDR3 contains 14 residues. CDR1 SGHVS and CDR2 FNYEAQ come from the germline V gene. In DNA, the CDR3 is TGTGCCAGCAGCCACGGACTGTTACAAGAGACCCAGTACTTC. Translation: CASSHGLLQETQYF.

This clone was detected only once. The chain links TRBV4-1 to TRBJ2-5, with a tentative D call TRBD1 (6 bases). The CDR3 contains 15 residues. Trimming removed 4 bases at V and 2 bases at J, with 14 bases between. The germline CDR1 and CDR2 sequences are MGHRA and YSYEKL. The CDR3 region is CASSRNTRGQETQYF. The CDR3 nucleotides are TGCGCCAGCAGCCGGAATACTAGGGGGCAAGAGACCCAGTACTTC.